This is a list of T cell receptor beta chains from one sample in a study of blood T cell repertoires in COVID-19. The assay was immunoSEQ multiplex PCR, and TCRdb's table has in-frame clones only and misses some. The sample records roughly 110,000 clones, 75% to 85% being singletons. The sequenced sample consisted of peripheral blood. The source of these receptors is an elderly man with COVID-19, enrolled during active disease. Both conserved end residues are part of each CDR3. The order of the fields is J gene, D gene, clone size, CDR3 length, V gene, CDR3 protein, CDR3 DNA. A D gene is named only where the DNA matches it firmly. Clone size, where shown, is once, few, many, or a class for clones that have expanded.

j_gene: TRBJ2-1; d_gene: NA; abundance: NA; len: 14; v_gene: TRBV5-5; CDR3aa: CASSTTDRNNEQFF; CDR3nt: TGTGCCAGCAGCACAACGGACAGAAACAATGAGCAGTTCTTC
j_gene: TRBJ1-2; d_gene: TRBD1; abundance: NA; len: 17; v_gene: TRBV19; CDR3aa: CASSIGTGQGISYGYTF; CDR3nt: TGTGCCAGTAGTATCGGGACAGGGCAGGGTATTTCGTATGGCTACACCTTC
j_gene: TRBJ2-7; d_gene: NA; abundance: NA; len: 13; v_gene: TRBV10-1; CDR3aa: CASDTTEDYEQYF; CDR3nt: TGCGCCAGCGATACGACCGAGGACTACGAGCAGTACTTC
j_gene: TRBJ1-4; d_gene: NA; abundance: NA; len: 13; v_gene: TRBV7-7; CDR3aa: CASRPTSREKLFF; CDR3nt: TGTGCTAGCAGGCCGACCTCTAGGGAAAAACTGTTTTTT
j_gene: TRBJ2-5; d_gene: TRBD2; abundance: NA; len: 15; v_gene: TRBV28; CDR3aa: CASSPGTMHQETQYF; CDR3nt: TGTGCCAGCAGTCCAGGGACTATGCACCAAGAGACCCAGTACTTC
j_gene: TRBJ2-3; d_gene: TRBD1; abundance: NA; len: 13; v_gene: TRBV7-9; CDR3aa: CASGQGNADTQYF; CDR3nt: TGTGCCAGCGGACAGGGTAACGCAGATACGCAGTATTTT
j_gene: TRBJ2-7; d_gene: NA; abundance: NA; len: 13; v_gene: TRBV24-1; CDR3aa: CATSPGALYEQYF; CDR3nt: TGTGCCACCAGTCCAGGGGCTCTCTACGAGCAGTACTTC
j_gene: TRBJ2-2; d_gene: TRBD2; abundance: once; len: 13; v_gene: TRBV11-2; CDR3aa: CASSLGGVRETFF; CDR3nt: TGTGCCAGCAGCTTAGGAGGTGTGCGGGAGACGTTTTTT
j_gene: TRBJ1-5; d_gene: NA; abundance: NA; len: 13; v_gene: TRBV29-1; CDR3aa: CSVATGSNQPQHF; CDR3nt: TGCAGCGTTGCCACAGGTTCCAATCAGCCCCAGCATTTT
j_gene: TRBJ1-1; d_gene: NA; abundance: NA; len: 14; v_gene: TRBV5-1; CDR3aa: CASSVRGGDTEAFF; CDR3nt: TGCGCCAGCAGCGTTAGGGGTGGGGACACTGAAGCTTTCTTT
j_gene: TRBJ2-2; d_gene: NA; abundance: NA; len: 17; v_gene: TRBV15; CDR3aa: CATRTARGFANTGELFF; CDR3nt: TGTGCCACCAGGACGGCGAGAGGGTTCGCGAACACCGGGGAGCTGTTTTTT
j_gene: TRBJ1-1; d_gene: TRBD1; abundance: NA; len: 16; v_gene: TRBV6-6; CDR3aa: CASSSPRTGVATEAFF; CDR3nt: TGTGCCAGCAGTTCCCCTCGGACAGGGGTGGCCACTGAAGCTTTCTTT
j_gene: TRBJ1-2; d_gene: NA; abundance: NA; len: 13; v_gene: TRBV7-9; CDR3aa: CASSLEGPHGYTF; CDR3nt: TGTGCCAGCAGCTTAGAGGGGCCCCATGGCTACACCTTC
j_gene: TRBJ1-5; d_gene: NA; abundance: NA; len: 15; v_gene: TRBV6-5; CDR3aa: CASSYSRTGNQPQHF; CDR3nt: TGTGCCAGCAGTTACTCGCGAACGGGCAATCAGCCCCAGCATTTT